The sequence of this TCR beta chain was determined in a study of T cell responses to AZD1222 COVID-19 vaccine. Study-wide background: Recipients boosted at about 4 weeks or about 12 weeks are pooled.

Study results and limitations: The reported proportion of spike-specific TCRs targeting unmutated variant regions was nearly half. White British ancestry dominated among donors, who included more females, and clonal diversity was possibly underestimated.

Worth noting for this clone: Its antigen is undetermined.

Trimming removed 5 bases from V and 1 base from J, with 14 bases in between. The germline gives CDR1 LNHDA, CDR2 SQIVND (reference sequence). This CDR3 region has 15 residues. Sequencing was performed with immunoSEQ multiplex PCR; in TCRdb, only in-frame clones are kept and a portion is missing. The table lists some 120,000 clones, roughly 84% of them singletons. The clonotype originates from an adult in good health. V usage is TRBV19 and J usage is TRBJ1-1, with D tentatively TRBD1 (6 bases). This material consisted of peripheral blood, taken on day 0 of AZD1222 vaccination. The CDR3 loop reads CASSARTGPNTEAFF. CDR3 DNA: TGTGCCAGTAGTGCAAGAACAGGGCCGAACACTGAAGCTTTCTTT.